A single T cell receptor beta chain is shown here with its context. This sample is part of a study of T cell repertoires in ileal Crohn's disease. Overall study context: At surgery, under 40% of patients smoked, with median disease duration about eight years.

Germline V gives CDR1 GTSNPN, CDR2 SVGIG (reference sequence). The CDR3 sequence is 13 residues long. V was cut by 0 bases and J by 6 bases, with 8 bases left in between. Around 0.45 micrograms of biopsy DNA per sample underwent TCRB immunosequencing. Clones were sequenced by immunoSEQ multiplex PCR, and TCRdb holds only the in-frame ones, with some missing. The table has about 14,000 clones, around 80% seen once. The genes are TRBV30 and TRBJ1-4; D gene unclear. Sample: ileal tissue. This sequence originates from an adult with Crohn's disease. DNA of the CDR3: TGTGCCTGGAGTGTCAAATCCCATGAAAAACTGTTTTTT. Translating it yields CAWSVKSHEKLFF.